The clone carrying this TCR beta chain was seen many times. The data were taken from a study of T-cell reconstitution after alpha-beta-depleted transplantation in children. The CDR3 loop spans 15 amino acids. Germline V gene sequence: CDR1 SQVTM, CDR2 ANQGSEA. Trimming removed 4 bases from V and 4 bases from J, with 16 bases in between. Researchers prepared the TCRbeta library using unique molecular identifiers, the study reports. TCRdb re-called the PCR reads through MiXCR, storing one row per CDR3 protein. The table shows some 590,000 distinct CDR3 sequences, with about 10% occurring only once. The sample was PBMCs from the stem cell graft donor, taken from the stem cell graft. This receptor was taken from a human donor who donated a stem cell graft to a child with acute myeloid leukemia. The genes are TRBV29-1 and TRBJ2-2; TRBD2 might be the D (7 bases). The CDR3 here is CSVVGGLGGTGELFF. The DNA for the CDR3 is TGCAGCGTTGTCGGGGGGCTCGGCGGCACCGGGGAGCTGTTTTTT.